The present T cell receptor beta chain was sequenced within a study of blood T cell repertoires in COVID-19. Study as a whole: Material from acute and convalescent COVID-19 was sourced from the United States, Italy and Spain.

Methods used by the authors: Scientists estimated how many nucleated cells there were by amplifying reference gene primers. Sequencing used immunoSEQ multiplex PCR; TCRdb keeps in-frame clones, though not all of them. V, J and clone size are taken as reported in that table, and D and trimming were inferred from the DNA itself. The sample has approximately 110,000 clones, around 76% seen once. Germline V CDR1 and CDR2: GTSNPN, SVGIG (reference sequence). The CDR3 extends over 16 amino acids. The V end lost 4 bases, the J end lost 1 base, and 18 bases lay between the germline ends. The rearrangement links TRBV30 to TRBJ2-3, with D perhaps TRBD2 (6 bases). The material sequenced was peripheral blood. This sequence was found in a woman aged 70-85 years with acute or convalescent COVID-19. CDR3 coding DNA: TGTGCCTGGACGAAATCCTCCTCTAGCGGCACAGATACGCAGTATTTT. The encoded protein is CAWTKSSSSGTDTQYF.